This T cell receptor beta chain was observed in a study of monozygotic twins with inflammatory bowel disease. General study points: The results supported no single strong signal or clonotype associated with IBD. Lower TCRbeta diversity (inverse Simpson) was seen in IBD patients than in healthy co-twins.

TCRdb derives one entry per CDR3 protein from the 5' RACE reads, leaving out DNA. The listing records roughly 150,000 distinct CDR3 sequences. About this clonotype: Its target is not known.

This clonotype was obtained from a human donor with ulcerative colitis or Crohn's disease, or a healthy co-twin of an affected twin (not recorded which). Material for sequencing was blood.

CDR3 region: CAWRGSYEQYF. The V call is TRBV30, the J call TRBJ2-7; TCRdb designates TRBD2, a call that cannot be tested without DNA. This CDR3 comprises 11 residues. The germline CDR1 and CDR2 sequences are GTSNPN and SVGIG (reference sequence).